What follows are 2 T cell receptor beta chains derived from one specimen sequenced in a study of tumor and adjacent non-tumor tissue in lung cancer. A modified ARM-PCR protocol with three rounds of nested PCR amplified TCRbeta. TCRdb independently ran MiXCR on the multiplex PCR reads; one entry per CDR3 protein. The sample carries about 110,000 distinct CDR3 sequences, about 61% recorded once. RNA was extracted from bulk tissue without any cell sorting. The normal lung tissue was taken more than 3 cm from the tumor edge. What was sequenced was distant non-tumor lung tissue. These receptors were collected from a man between 60 and 70 years old with non-small cell lung cancer.

This clonotype has ten or more counts. CDR3 nucleotides: TGCAGCGTTGAGAAGAGGGGGACTAACACTGAAGCTTTCTTT. Translated: CSVEKRGTNTEAFF. This chain uses TRBV29-1 with TRBJ1-1, with D perhaps TRBD1 (6 bases). The V gene's germline CDR1 is SQVTM and CDR2 ANQGSEA. The CDR3 sequence is 14 residues long. The V gene lost 3 bases and the J gene lost 2 bases, with 13 bases spanning the gap. Variable domain in full (rest from reference TRBV29-1 and TRBJ1-1): SAVISQKPSRDICQRGTSLTIQCQVDSQVTMMFWYRQQPGQSLTLIATANQGSEATYESGFVIDKFPISRPNLTFSTLTVSNMSPEDSSIYLCSVEKRGTNTEAFFGQGTRLTVV.

This clonotype was detected only a few times. Possible read error: a much larger clone is one base away. This chain connects TRBV6-1 to TRBJ2-3; D remains ambiguous. The CDR3 is made up of 12 amino acids. The ends were cut back, 4 bases at V and 8 bases at J, with 10 bases in the middle. CDR1 and CDR2 from the germline V gene are MNHNS and SASEGT. As DNA, the CDR3 is TGTGCCAGCAGTGGATCGACGCCTACGCAGTATTTT. Its translation is CASSGSTPTQYF.